The present T cell receptor beta chain was sequenced within a study of T cell responses to AZD1222 COVID-19 vaccine. Study observations and caveats: Compared with day 0, the breadth and depth of the Spike-specific TCR repertoire rose significantly after two doses of AZD1222. White British people made up most donors, females outnumbered males, and clonal diversity was possibly underestimated. Baseline antibody screening turned up just six or seven seropositive AZD1222 recipients.

Comment on this clone: What it recognizes is unknown.

CDR3 length: 18 residues. Looked up from germline, CDR1 is SGHTS and CDR2 is YDEGEE. V lost 4 bases and J lost 4, with 21 bases in between. Here immunoSEQ multiplex PCR was the method, and the copy in TCRdb shows in-frame clones only, minus some. The sample has around 56,000 clones, more than 70% seen once; the top ten hold about 14%. Second-dose timings of about 4 or about 12 weeks were pooled. This specimen consisted of peripheral blood, obtained 28 days after the second AZD1222 dose. The chain couples TRBV5-8 to TRBJ2-6, with D hard to call. The clonotype comes from an adult who received the AZD1222 COVID-19 vaccine. CDR3 in amino acids: CASSDKLETMAGANVLTF. Here the CDR3 DNA reads TGTGCCAGCAGCGACAAACTGGAAACTATGGCAGGGGCCAACGTCCTGACTTTC.